This TCR beta chain was captured by sequencing in a study of blood T cell repertoires in COVID-19. Study-level background: Samples came from the United States, Italy and Spain, spanning acute and convalescent COVID-19.

Using immunoSEQ multiplex PCR, the repertoire was profiled, and TCRdb retains in-frame clones only, with some absent. Of under 200,000 clones listed, roughly 90% are singletons. CDR3 length: 13 amino acids. Germline loops: CDR1 MNHEY, CDR2 SVGAGI. V lost 4 bases, J lost 5 bases, and 11 bases lay in between. The chain combines TRBV6-5 with TRBJ1-2; D gene ambiguous. Sequenced sample: peripheral blood. This TCR derives from a man aged 18-30 years with acute or convalescent COVID-19. CDR3 nucleotide sequence: TGTGCCAGCAGTTCGACACCTGGGTATGGCTACACCTTC. Its protein product is CASSSTPGYGYTF.